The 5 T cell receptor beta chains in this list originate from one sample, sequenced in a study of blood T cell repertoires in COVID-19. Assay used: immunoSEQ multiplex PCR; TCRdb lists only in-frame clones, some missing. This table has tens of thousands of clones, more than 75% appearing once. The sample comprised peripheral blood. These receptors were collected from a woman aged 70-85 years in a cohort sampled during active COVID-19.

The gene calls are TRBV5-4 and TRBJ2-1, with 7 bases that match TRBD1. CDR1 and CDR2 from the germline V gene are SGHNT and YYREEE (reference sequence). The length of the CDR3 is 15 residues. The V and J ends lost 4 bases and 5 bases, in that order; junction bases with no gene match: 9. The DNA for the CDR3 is TGTGCCAGCAGCCTGGGGACAGTTTCTAACAATGAGCAGTTCTTC. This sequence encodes CASSLGTVSNNEQFF.

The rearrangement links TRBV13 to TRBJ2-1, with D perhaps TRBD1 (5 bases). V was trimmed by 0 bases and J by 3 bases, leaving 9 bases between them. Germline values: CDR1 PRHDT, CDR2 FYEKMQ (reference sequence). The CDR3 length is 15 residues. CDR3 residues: CASSLGQVFYNEQFF. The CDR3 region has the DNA TGTGCCAGCAGCTTAGGACAGGTGTTCTACAATGAGCAGTTCTTC.

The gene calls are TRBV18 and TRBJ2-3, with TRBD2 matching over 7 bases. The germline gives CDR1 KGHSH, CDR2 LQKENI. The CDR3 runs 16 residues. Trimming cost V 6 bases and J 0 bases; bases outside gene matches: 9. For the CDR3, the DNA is TGTGCCAGCTCGCAGACCGCTAGCGGTAGCACAGATACGCAGTATTTT. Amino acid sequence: CASSQTASGSTDTQYF.

CDR3 loop: CASSLGQVKKLFF. For the CDR3, the DNA is TGTGCCAGCAGTTTAGGGCAGGTTAAAAAACTGTTTTTT. The chain recombines TRBV28 with TRBJ1-4; no definite D call. V lost 2 bases and J 9 bases, leaving 10 bases between the germline ends. Germline assignment: CDR1 MDHEN and CDR2 SYDVKM. The CDR3 length is 13 residues.

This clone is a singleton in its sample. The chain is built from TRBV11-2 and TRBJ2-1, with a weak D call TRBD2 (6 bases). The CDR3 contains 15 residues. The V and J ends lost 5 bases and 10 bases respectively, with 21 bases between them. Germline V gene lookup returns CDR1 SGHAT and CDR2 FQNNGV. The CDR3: CASSHPTWASDEQFF. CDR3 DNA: TGTGCCAGCAGCCACCCTACCTGGGCTAGCGACGAGCAGTTCTTC.